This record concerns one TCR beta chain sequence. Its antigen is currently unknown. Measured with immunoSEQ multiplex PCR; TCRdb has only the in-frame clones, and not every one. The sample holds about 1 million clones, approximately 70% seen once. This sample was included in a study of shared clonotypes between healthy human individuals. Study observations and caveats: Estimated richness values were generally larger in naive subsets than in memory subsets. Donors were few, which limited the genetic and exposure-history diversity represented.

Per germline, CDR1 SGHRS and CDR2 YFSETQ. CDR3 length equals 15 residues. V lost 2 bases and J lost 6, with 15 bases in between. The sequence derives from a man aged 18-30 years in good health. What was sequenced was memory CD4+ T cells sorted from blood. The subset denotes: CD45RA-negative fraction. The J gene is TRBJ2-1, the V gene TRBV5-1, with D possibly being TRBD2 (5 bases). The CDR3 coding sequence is TGCGCCAGCAGCTTCAATGGACTGGGCGCCAATGAGCAGTTCTTC. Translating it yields CASSFNGLGANEQFF.